This T cell receptor beta chain was identified in a study of radiotherapy plus CTLA-4 blockade in lung cancer. Study-level background: Objective responses were observed in about a sixth of patients, and disease control was achieved by over 30%. Study-level results: Subsequent to radiotherapy plus ipilimumab, tumor-derived TCR clones underwent expansion in blood.

Sequenced by immunoSEQ multiplex PCR; TCRdb stores in-frame clones only, minus some. This sample carries around 55,000 clones, roughly four fifths of them seen once, and the ten largest clones take more than 5.5%. The CDR3 loop spans 14 amino acids. V lost 5 bases to trimming and J lost 7 bases, with 14 bases between them. Germline lookup yields CDR1 LNHDA and CDR2 SQIVND (reference sequence). About this clone: Its antigen is as yet unknown.

V is TRBV19 and J is TRBJ2-2; D possibly corresponds to TRBD2 (6 bases). The sequence derives from a human donor with non-small cell lung cancer whose response to radiotherapy plus ipilimumab could not be evaluated. The sample was peripheral blood, taken from a patient treated with radiotherapy plus ipilimumab. CDR3 sequence reads: CASSLRLESGELFF. The CDR3 bases are TGTGCCAGTAGTTTGAGACTAGAGAGCGGGGAGCTGTTTTTT.